This T cell receptor beta chain is from a study of Ad26.COV2.S vaccination and SARS-CoV-2 variants. The wider study: Participants got Ad26.COV2.S intramuscularly, once or twice 56 days apart. The study's findings and limits: Comparable non-spike TCR breadth was observed in vaccine and placebo recipients. Post-vaccination spike-specific CD8+ and CD4+ T cell responses reportedly had substantial breadth.

Using immunoSEQ multiplex PCR, the repertoire was profiled, and TCRdb retains in-frame clones only, with some absent. The data hold hundreds of thousands of clones, with around 89% observed a single time. Points on this clone: The target antigen is unknown.

Treatment in this sample: some 20 received Ad26.COV2.S at low or high dose, single or two shots; about five received placebo; per-sample allocation not given. Samples were taken on day 63 after the first vaccine or placebo injection. Based in Boston, the donor was an adult of 18-55 years. Per germline, CDR1 LNHDA and CDR2 SQIVND (reference sequence). The CDR3 has 16 residues. Trimming removed 5 bases at V and 0 bases at J, with 15 bases between. The receptor was derived from a person aged 18-65 years who received the Ad26.COV2.S COVID-19 vaccine or a placebo. The chain couples TRBV19 to TRBJ2-3, with D possibly matching TRBD1 (6 bases). The sample in question was peripheral blood, obtained in a trial of Ad26.COV2.S vaccine versus placebo. CDR3: CASSPKQGTSTDTQYF. The CDR3 DNA is TGTGCCAGTAGTCCGAAACAGGGCACTAGCACAGATACGCAGTATTTT.